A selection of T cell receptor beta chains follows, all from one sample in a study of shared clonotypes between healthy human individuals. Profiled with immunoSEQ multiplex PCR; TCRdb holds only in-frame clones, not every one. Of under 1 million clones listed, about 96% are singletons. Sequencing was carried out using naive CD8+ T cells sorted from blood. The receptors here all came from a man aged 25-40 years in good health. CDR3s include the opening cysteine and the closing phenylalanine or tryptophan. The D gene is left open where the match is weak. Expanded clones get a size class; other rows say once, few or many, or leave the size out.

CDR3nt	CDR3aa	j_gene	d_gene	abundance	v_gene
TGCGCCAGCAGCCAAGAGTGGGGGGATCCCTTCGGGGAGCTGTTTTTT	CASSQEWGDPFGELFF	TRBJ2-2	NA	NA	TRBV4-1
TGTGCCAGCAGTTTAGGACAGGGGTCTTACTACAATGAGCAGTTCTTC	CASSLGQGSYYNEQFF	TRBJ2-1	TRBD1	once	TRBV27
TGCGCCAGCAGCCCGACCCGGGCAGGCCTCCCCCAGCATTTT	CASSPTRAGLPQHF	TRBJ1-5	NA	NA	TRBV4-1
TGCGCCAGCAGCCAAGCGGGGAGTCTAGCGGACTACAATGAGCAGTTCTTC	CASSQAGSLADYNEQFF	TRBJ2-1	TRBD2	once	TRBV4-3
TGTGCCAGCAGCGTCGACCGGCCACTAGCGGGAGGGGATACGCAGTATTTT	CASSVDRPLAGGDTQYF	TRBJ2-3	TRBD2	NA	TRBV7-2
TGTGCCAGCAGCTTAGGGCAGGCGCCGATCTACGAGCAGTACTTC	CASSLGQAPIYEQYF	TRBJ2-7	NA	NA	TRBV7-6
TGTGCCAGCACCCACCAGGCCTCTGGGGCCAACGTCCTGACTTTC	CASTHQASGANVLTF	TRBJ2-6	NA	NA	TRBV28
TGCGCCAGCAGCTTGGGGCTAGCAGTCTACGAGCAGTACTTC	CASSLGLAVYEQYF	TRBJ2-7	NA	NA	TRBV5-1
TGCGCCACGAAAAACAGGGTTTTGGTCTATGGCTACACCTTC	CATKNRVLVYGYTF	TRBJ1-2	NA	NA	TRBV10-1
TGTGCCAGCAGCTTAGGAGGTTGGTCCGGGGAGCTGTTTTTT	CASSLGGWSGELFF	TRBJ2-2	NA	NA	TRBV7-9
TGTGCCAGCAGCCCCCAGGGGGACACCGGGGAGCTGTTTTTT	CASSPQGDTGELFF	TRBJ2-2	TRBD1	NA	TRBV5-5
TGCGCCAGCAGCCAAGATCTATCCGGAAACACCATATATTTT	CASSQDLSGNTIYF	TRBJ1-3	NA	once	TRBV4-1
TGCGCCAGCAGCTTGGCTCTGGGGGAAATCTCCTACAATGAGCAGTTCTTC	CASSLALGEISYNEQFF	TRBJ2-1	NA	NA	TRBV5-1
TGTGCCAGCAGTTCCCCGGGACAGGGAGGCTACGAGCAGTACTTC	CASSSPGQGGYEQYF	TRBJ2-7	TRBD1	NA	TRBV28
TGTGCCAGCAGCGGACTAGCGGGAGTGCGCTACGAGCAGTACTTC	CASSGLAGVRYEQYF	TRBJ2-7	TRBD2	NA	TRBV11-2